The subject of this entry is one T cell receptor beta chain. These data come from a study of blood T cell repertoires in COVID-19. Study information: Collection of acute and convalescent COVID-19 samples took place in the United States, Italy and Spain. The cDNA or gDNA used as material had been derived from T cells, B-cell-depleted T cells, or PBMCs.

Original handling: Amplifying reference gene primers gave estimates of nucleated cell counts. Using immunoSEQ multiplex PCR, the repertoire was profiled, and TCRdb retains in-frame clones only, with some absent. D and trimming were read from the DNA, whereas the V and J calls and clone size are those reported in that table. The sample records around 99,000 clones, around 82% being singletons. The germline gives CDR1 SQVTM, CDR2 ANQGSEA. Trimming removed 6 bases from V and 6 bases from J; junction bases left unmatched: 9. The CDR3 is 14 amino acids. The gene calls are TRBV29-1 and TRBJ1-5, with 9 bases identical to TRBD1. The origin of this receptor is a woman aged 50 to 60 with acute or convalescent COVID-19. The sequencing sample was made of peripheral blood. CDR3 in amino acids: CSVKTGGGGQPQHF. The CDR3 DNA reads TGCAGCGTGAAAACAGGGGGCGGGGGTCAGCCCCAGCATTTT.